This T cell receptor (beta chain) comes out of a study of T-cell memory formation after mild COVID-19. The overall study: In these data, TCR clusters were largely donor specific. Study-level findings and limits: Second-wave clones peaking on day 37 lacked confirmed SARS-CoV-2 specificity. There was a balanced CD4/CD8 profile in clones contracting day 15 to 85, and later expanders leaned CD4+.

The J segment lost 4 bases and the V segment lost 2 bases, leaving 10 bases of the junction unmatched. This CDR3 is 17 amino acids long. The germline gives CDR1 KGHDR, CDR2 SFDVKD. TCR alpha and TCR beta cDNA libraries with sample barcodes and UMIs came from 5'RACE using constant-segment primers. TCRdb itself ran the 5' RACE reads through MiXCR, one entry per CDR3 protein. The repertoire consists of roughly 280,000 distinct CDR3 sequences, with less than 9.5% occurring once and the leading ten covering about 22%. The table lists this clonotype with many counts. Its antigen is as yet unknown. This chain joins TRBV24-1 and TRBJ2-1; 7 bases map to TRBD1. Sequencing was done on a sample of PBMCs or a T cell subset sorted from them (not recorded which). The TCR comes from a man aged 18 to 29 who had mild COVID-19 (a few samples of this study predate the infection). Cell type and time point are not known. This CDR3 is CATSDWVSGGRYNEQFF. The CDR3 nucleotides read TGTGCCACCAGTGATTGGGTTTCAGGGGGACGGTACAATGAGCAGTTCTTC.